The rows below give T cell receptor beta chains drawn from one sample of a study of blood T cell repertoires in COVID-19. Repertoires were generated with immunoSEQ multiplex PCR, while TCRdb's copy carries only in-frame clones and drops some. The sample holds 140,000 or so clones, roughly 89% seen once. The sequenced material came from peripheral blood. The source of these receptors is a woman aged 50 to 60 with active or convalescent COVID-19. The CDR3 runs from the conserved cysteine through the conserved F or W. A D gene is named only where the DNA matches it firmly. Only some rows state a clone size, as once, few, many or a class for expanded clones.

length,D,J,V,size,DNA,CDR3
13,TRBD1,TRBJ1-2,TRBV6-2/TRBV6-3,few,TGTGCCAGCAGCCTATTCGGGACAGATGGCTACACCTTC,CASSLFGTDGYTF
14,TRBD1,TRBJ1-5,TRBV2,NA,TGTGCCAGCAGTGGGACAGGGTGGCTTCAGCCCCAGCATTTT,CASSGTGWLQPQHF
19,TRBD1,TRBJ1-2,TRBV7-3,NA,TGTGCCAGCAGCAAACCCAAAGGGGGACAGGGGGCAGCTAACTATGGCTACACCTTC,CASSKPKGGQGAANYGYTF
14,TRBD2,TRBJ2-1,TRBV2,NA,TGTGCCAGCAGGGGGGCGGGAGGGGACAATGAGCAGTTCTTC,CASRGAGGDNEQFF
13,NA,TRBJ1-1,TRBV30,NA,TGTGCCTGGACCAAGAGGCTCAACACTGAAGCTTTCTTT,CAWTKRLNTEAFF
15,TRBD1,TRBJ1-6,TRBV7-2,NA,TGTGCCAGCAGCTTAGGGAACAGGGGGAATTCACCCCTCCACTTT,CASSLGNRGNSPLHF
16,TRBD1,TRBJ1-2,TRBV2,NA,TGTGCCAGCAGTGAATTTCGGACAGGATTGTTCTATGGCTACACCTTC,CASSEFRTGLFYGYTF
13,NA,TRBJ1-1,TRBV10-3,NA,TGTGCAACCGGGGGGATAATGAACACTGAAGCTTTCTTT,CATGGIMNTEAFF
15,TRBD1,TRBJ2-4,TRBV6-2/TRBV6-3,NA,TGTGCCAGCAGTTATCGGGGCAGGGGGCAAAACATTCAGTACTTC,CASSYRGRGQNIQYF
15,TRBD1,TRBJ1-1,TRBV7-2,NA,TGTGCCAGCAGCTTAGTGGACAGGATAAACACTGAAGCTTTCTTT,CASSLVDRINTEAFF
13,TRBD1,TRBJ2-2,TRBV14,NA,TGTGCCAGTCAACAGGGGGCCGGCGGGGAGCTGTTTTTT,CASQQGAGGELFF
14,NA,TRBJ2-7,TRBV5-1,NA,TGCGCCAGCAGCTCACAGGGCCAATCCTACGAGCAGTACTTC,CASSSQGQSYEQYF
15,TRBD1,TRBJ1-2,TRBV9,NA,TGTGCCAGCAGCGTAGGGGTAGGGGGCGGCTATGGCTACACCTTC,CASSVGVGGGYGYTF
12,NA,TRBJ1-2,TRBV12-5,NA,TGTGCTAGTGGTTTGGAGGGGTATGGCTACACCTTC,CASGLEGYGYTF
16,TRBD1,TRBJ1-1,TRBV7-9,NA,TGTGCCAGCAGCTTAAGACAGGGGGCGCGGGACACTGAAGCTTTCTTT,CASSLRQGARDTEAFF
15,TRBD2,TRBJ2-7,TRBV7-2,NA,TGTGCCAGCAGTCATAGCGGGAGAGGGTTTTCCAAGCAGTACTTC,CASSHSGRGFSKQYF
14,TRBD1,TRBJ1-3,TRBV28,NA,TGTGCCAGCAGCCCGGACAGGGCTGGAAACACCATATATTTT,CASSPDRAGNTIYF
16,TRBD2,TRBJ2-7,TRBV28,NA,TGTGCCAGCAGTTTACTCGGAATGAGCGGGAGCAACGAGCAGTACTTC,CASSLLGMSGSNEQYF
15,NA,TRBJ1-2,TRBV27,NA,TGTGCCAGCAGTTTATTTGGGGACATGGGCTATGGCTACACCTTC,CASSLFGDMGYGYTF
13,NA,TRBJ1-4,TRBV28,NA,TGTGCCAGCGAGGGGGGGCGCCGGGAAAAACTGTTTTTT,CASEGGRREKLFF
18,TRBD2,TRBJ2-5,TRBV9,NA,TGTGCCAGCAGCGTAGCTTCGGCTAGCGGGGGGCCCCAAGAGACCCAGTACTTC,CASSVASASGGPQETQYF
14,NA,TRBJ1-1,TRBV3-1/TRBV3-2,NA,TGTGCCAGCAGCCAGGGGAGGGTGAACACTGAAGCTTTCTTT,CASSQGRVNTEAFF
16,NA,TRBJ1-2,TRBV6-2/TRBV6-3,few,TGTGCCAGCAGTTACTCTACAGGGAACCCTAACTATGGCTACACCTTC,CASSYSTGNPNYGYTF
16,NA,TRBJ1-1,TRBV28,once,TGTGCCAGCAGTTTAAGAAGGTTCTGGAGCGGAACTGAAGCTTTCTTT,CASSLRRFWSGTEAFF
12,NA,TRBJ1-2,TRBV6-5,once,TGTGCCAGCGGACTCAGGGGCTATGGCTACACCTTC,CASGLRGYGYTF
17,NA,TRBJ2-5,TRBV6-2/TRBV6-3,NA,TGTGCCAGCAGTTACTTTAGGGGGACGGAGCCGCAAGAGACCCAGTACTTC,CASSYFRGTEPQETQYF
19,TRBD2,TRBJ2-3,TRBV9,NA,TGTGCCAGCAGCGTAGGTGCCGGGACTAGCGGGAGTAGAGCAGATACGCAGTATTTT,CASSVGAGTSGSRADTQYF
14,TRBD1,TRBJ1-2,TRBV27,NA,TGTGCCAGCAGTTTGAGACAGGGAGGTTATGGCTACACCTTC,CASSLRQGGYGYTF
17,TRBD1,TRBJ2-2,TRBV28,NA,TGTGCCAGCAGTTTTCTTGGGGACAGGAGTCGTACCGGGGAGCTGTTTTTT,CASSFLGDRSRTGELFF
14,NA,TRBJ1-1,TRBV27,NA,TGTGCCAGCAGTCCGGACAGACTGAACACTGAAGCTTTCTTT,CASSPDRLNTEAFF
13,TRBD1,TRBJ1-2,TRBV2,once,TGTGCCAGCAGTGCAGGGGGAAACTATGGCTACACCTTC,CASSAGGNYGYTF
15,TRBD2,TRBJ2-1,TRBV9,NA,TGTGCCAGCAGCGCCGCGGGGGGGAAGTACAATGAGCAGTTCTTC,CASSAAGGKYNEQFF
15,TRBD1,TRBJ2-1,TRBV2,NA,TGTGCCAGCAGTGAAATGCGGGGACAGGGAGGTGAGCAGTTCTTC,CASSEMRGQGGEQFF
17,TRBD1,TRBJ2-1,TRBV4-3,NA,TGCGCCAGCAGCCAAACCCTCAGGACAGGCGAGTACAATGAGCAGTTCTTC,CASSQTLRTGEYNEQFF
14,NA,TRBJ2-7,TRBV5-5,NA,TGTGCCAGCAGCTTAAACGCGGGCTCCTACGAGCAGTACTTC,CASSLNAGSYEQYF
16,NA,TRBJ2-2,TRBV7-9,NA,TGTGCCAGCAGCTTAGAGGCAGTAGTATCGGGCGGGGAGCTGTTTTTT,CASSLEAVVSGGELFF
16,NA,TRBJ2-1,TRBV28,NA,TGTGCCAGCAGTTTATCTGGAACGGGAGGGGGCTATGAGCAGTTCTTC,CASSLSGTGGGYEQFF
15,TRBD2,TRBJ2-5,TRBV19,NA,TGTGCCAGTAGTATTGGCCCGGGAGGTCAAGAGACCCAGTACTTC,CASSIGPGGQETQYF
16,TRBD1,TRBJ2-7,TRBV30,NA,TGTGCCTGGAGTGTAGGTGGGACAGGGTTCAGCTACGAGCAGTACTTC,CAWSVGGTGFSYEQYF
11,NA,TRBJ2-7,TRBV2,NA,TGTGCCAGCACAGTCTCCTACGAGCAGTACTTC,CASTVSYEQYF
11,NA,TRBJ2-1,TRBV7-2,NA,TGTGCCAGCAGCTTTAGCGGAATCCTGTTCTTC,CASSFSGILFF
14,TRBD1,TRBJ2-7,TRBV3-1/TRBV3-2,NA,TGTGCCAGCAGCCAGGACAGGGTCGTCTACGAGCAGTACTTC,CASSQDRVVYEQYF
16,NA,TRBJ2-1,TRBV5-5,NA,TGTGCCAGCAGCTTATCAGCGGTGAGCTCCTACAATGAGCAGTTCTTC,CASSLSAVSSYNEQFF
11,NA,TRBJ1-2,TRBV6-2/TRBV6-3,NA,TGTGCCAGCAGTTCTGGGAGAGGCTACACCTTC,CASSSGRGYTF
15,TRBD2,TRBJ2-7,TRBV6-5,NA,TGTGCCAGCAGTCCCGGACTAGTATCAGTCCACGAGCAGTACTTC,CASSPGLVSVHEQYF
16,NA,TRBJ1-3,TRBV5-1,NA,TGCGCCAGCAGCTTGGCCCCGGTAGACTCTGGAAACACCATATATTTT,CASSLAPVDSGNTIYF
16,NA,TRBJ2-7,TRBV4-1,NA,TGCGCCAGCAGCCAAGGGAGGGACTCCTTCCTTTGGGAGCAGTACTTC,CASSQGRDSFLWEQYF
14,TRBD1,TRBJ2-7,TRBV24-1,once,TGTGCCACCAGTGACCGGGACAGGGATTACGAGCAGTACTTC,CATSDRDRDYEQYF
14,NA,TRBJ2-2,TRBV25-1,NA,TGTGCCAGCAGTGAAAGAGGGCCTACCGGGGAGCTGTTTTTT,CASSERGPTGELFF
14,NA,TRBJ2-3,TRBV11-2,few,TGTGCCAGCAGCTCGGGACTTTCCCCAGATACGCAGTATTTT,CASSSGLSPDTQYF
16,NA,TRBJ2-3,TRBV7-9,NA,TGTGCCAGCAGCGGGCGATTAATTAATCCCACAGATACGCAGTATTTT,CASSGRLINPTDTQYF
13,NA,TRBJ2-3,TRBV18,NA,TGTGCCAGCTCACCATTAGCGACTAATACGCAGTATTTT,CASSPLATNTQYF
17,TRBD1,TRBJ2-3,TRBV9,NA,TGTGCCAGCAGCGTAGCGTCACCGGGACAGGGGGGATATACGCAGTATTTT,CASSVASPGQGGYTQYF
14,NA,TRBJ1-6,TRBV19,few,TGTGCCAGTAGTCCACAGGGTGGGAATTCACCCCTCCACTTT,CASSPQGGNSPLHF
15,TRBD1,TRBJ1-2,TRBV7-8,NA,TGTGCCAGCAGCTTAGGGACAGGGGGGGAGTATGGCTACACCTTC,CASSLGTGGEYGYTF
15,TRBD1,TRBJ1-1,TRBV4-2,NA,TGTGCCAGCAGCCGATTTCAGGGGGCCGCCGGTGAAGCTTTCTTT,CASSRFQGAAGEAFF
17,NA,TRBJ1-3,TRBV7-6,NA,TGTGCCAGCAGCTTAGCTAAACCTAGACGCTCTGGAAACACCATATATTTT,CASSLAKPRRSGNTIYF